This T cell receptor (beta chain) was recorded in a study of early stage breast cancer tumors. Overall study: Of some 17 invasive breast tumors, about a dozen were hormone receptor-positive, HER2-negative.

Data came from immunoSEQ multiplex PCR; TCRdb stores just in-frame clones and leaves some out. Here the sample spans under 20,000 clones, around 82% being singletons. The germline V gene has CDR1 MNHEY and CDR2 SMNVEV (reference sequence). The CDR3 is 17 residues long. V lost 5 bases and J lost 4; bases outside the gene matches: 9. Specimen: blood. The chain couples TRBV27 to TRBJ2-2, with 11 bases that match TRBD2. The receptor was isolated from a person between 65 and 80 years old with breast cancer. The CDR3 loop is CASSLQRLAGFTGELFF. As DNA, the CDR3 is TGTGCCAGCAGTCTGCAGAGACTAGCGGGGTTCACCGGGGAGCTGTTTTTT.